Reported below is one T cell receptor (beta chain). PCR was performed a second time for about 7 to 11 cycles using a sample-barcoded 5' primer and a J-beta primer mix. TCRdb re-analysed the 5' RACE reads in MiXCR, keeping a single row per CDR3 protein. The table records 800,000 to 1,300,000 distinct CDR3 sequences, less than 25% of them present only once. The data are from a study of blood T cells in healthy people across ages. Trimming removed 0 bases from V and 7 bases from J; junction bases left unmatched: 8. Germline CDR1 DFQATT, CDR2 SNEGSKA (reference sequence). This CDR3 is built from 15 residues. This same sample was also taken into another study, of T cells of mothers and their children. From that second work: Each child contributed about 3 million TCR beta CDR3 reads, while each mother contributed over 8 million. Within related and unrelated pairs, thymic selection shapes TCR recombination output in a similar way.

The rearrangement joins TRBV20-1 to TRBJ2-1; 8 nucleotides agree with TRBD2. The TCR sequence derives from a girl aged 2 to 10 in good health. The sequenced sample consisted of blood. The CDR3 region is CSARDRGGGWNEQFF. The DNA for the CDR3 is TGCAGTGCTAGAGATCGGGGCGGGGGGTGGAATGAGCAGTTCTTC.